These 15 T cell receptor beta chains share one sample of origin, sequenced in a study of blood T cells in healthy people across ages. Next came a second PCR, run for about 6 to 11 cycles, which used a sample-barcoded 5' primer along with a J-beta primer mix. Via MiXCR, TCRdb re-called the 5' RACE reads, giving one row per CDR3 protein. The sample holds 790,000 or so distinct CDR3 sequences, around half seen once. The sample was blood. The receptor source for this set is a man older than 75 in good health.

This chain joins TRBV29-1 and TRBJ2-7, with 10 bases fitting TRBD2. The germline gives CDR1 SQVTM, CDR2 ANQGSEA. After removal of 5 bases from V and 5 bases from J, the junction contained 6 bases not matched to a gene. The CDR3 spans 13 residues. This CDR3 reads CSVSGTSANEQYF. The CDR3 DNA reads as TGCAGCGTTTCTGGGACTAGCGCGAACGAGCAGTACTTC.

The gene calls are TRBV7-3 and TRBJ1-1; D might be TRBD1 (5 bases). The CDR3 is made up of 14 amino acids. CDR1 and CDR2 (germline): SGHTA, FQGTGA. V lost 11 bases, J lost 0 bases, and 16 bases lay in between. For the CDR3, the DNA is TGTGCCTCCCGCCTCGGGGGTTTGAACACTGAAGCTTTCTTT. Its protein product is CASRLGGLNTEAFF. The whole variable domain, filled in from reference TRBV7-3 and TRBJ1-1, reads GAGVSQTPSNKVTEKGKYVELRCDPISGHTALYWYRQSLGQGPEFLIYFQGTGAADDSGLPNDRFFAVRPEGSVSTLKIQRTERGDSAVYLCASRLGGLNTEAFFGQGTRLTVV.

V and J are TRBV20-1 and TRBJ2-1, with TRBD2 matching 8 bases. Germline CDR1 DFQATT, CDR2 SNEGSKA (reference sequence). The ends lost 0 bases at V and 13 bases at J; junction bases unmatched: 14. The CDR3 is 15 residues long. CDR3 nucleotides: TGCAGTGCTAGAGATCGGGCGACTAGCGCTGAGACCCAGTTCTTC. Its protein product is CSARDRATSAETQFF.

This clonotype was counted a few times. The genes are TRBV20-1 and TRBJ2-1, with 11 bases lining up with TRBD2. The CDR3 runs to 13 residues. J was trimmed by 12 bases and V by 6 bases; bases with no gene match: 10. The germline V gene encodes CDR1 DFQATT and CDR2 SNEGSKA (reference sequence). The CDR3 loop is CSAQLAGGPWQFF. The CDR3 DNA follows: TGCAGTGCCCAGTTAGCGGGAGGGCCTTGGCAGTTCTTC.

In DNA form, the CDR3 reads TGCAGTGCTAACGGGAACACTGAAGCTTTCTTT. Translation: CSANGNTEAFF. The chain joins TRBV20-1 to TRBJ1-1; D remains unclear. Trimming pared 4 bases from V and 1 base from J, leaving 4 bases between. The CDR3 covers 11 residues. Germline CDR1 is DFQATT and CDR2 is SNEGSKA (reference sequence).

This chain links TRBV24-1 with TRBJ2-7, with 7 positions matching TRBD2. In germline, CDR1 is KGHDR, CDR2 SFDVKD. This CDR3 spans 16 amino acids. V lost 3 bases to trimming and J lost 1 base; unmatched junction nucleotides: 8. The CDR3 here is CATSDATSAWSYEQYF. As DNA, the CDR3 is TGTGCCACCAGTGATGCAACTAGCGCATGGTCCTACGAGCAGTACTTC.

The chain employs TRBV7-2 and TRBJ2-3, with D hard to call. Germline values: CDR1 SGHTA, CDR2 FQGNSA. V was pared by 4 bases and J by 7 bases, with 6 bases between. CDR3 length: 11 amino acids. CDR3 residues: CASSSTYTQYF. For the CDR3, the DNA is TGTGCCAGCAGCTCGACATATACGCAGTATTTT.

This chain joins TRBV28 and TRBJ2-1; TRBD1 is a possible D gene (5 bases). Trimming removed 6 bases from V and 2 bases from J, with 26 bases in between. In germline, CDR1 is MDHEN, CDR2 SYDVKM. The CDR3 consists of 19 residues. The CDR3 region is CASSPLYPDTQGAYNEQFF. CDR3 DNA sequence: TGTGCCAGCAGCCCATTATACCCGGACACCCAAGGGGCCTACAATGAGCAGTTCTTC.

This chain connects TRBV20-1 to TRBJ2-5; the D is unclear. Trimming removed 5 bases from V and 1 base from J, with 14 bases in between. CDR1 DFQATT and CDR2 SNEGSKA come from the germline V gene (reference sequence). The CDR3 runs to 14 residues. The CDR3 loop reads CSAYSGVVQETQYF. DNA for the CDR3: TGCAGTGCTTACTCTGGGGTAGTCCAAGAGACCCAGTACTTC.

J is TRBJ2-3 and V is TRBV30, with a possible D match to TRBD1 (5 bases). With 3 bases removed from V and 3 bases from J, the gap between germline ends came to 16 bases. Germline assignment: CDR1 GTSNPN and CDR2 SVGIG (reference sequence). CDR3 size: 15 residues. Here the CDR3 reads CAWSEGQTGTDTQYF. The CDR3 bases are TGTGCCTGGAGCGAAGGACAAACTGGAACAGATACGCAGTATTTT.

The chain links TRBV4-2 to TRBJ2-5; D gene unclear. The CDR3 sequence is 13 residues long. Per the germline V gene, CDR1 is LGHNA and CDR2 is YNFKEQ. Trimming left V 4 bases short and J 4 bases short, with 10 bases between. CDR3 bases: TGTGCCAGCAGCCGAAGGCTTAGAGAGACCCAGTACTTC. Translating it yields CASSRRLRETQYF.

The V call is TRBV3-1, the J call TRBJ2-5, with 8 bases that match TRBD2. Near its end, the DNA agrees better with TRBJ2-4, so the J call may be wrong. The CDR3 is 17 residues long. The germline gives CDR1 LGHDT, CDR2 YNNKEL (reference sequence). CDR3 amino acids: CASSRTSTSGLVNIQYF. The DNA for the CDR3 is TGTGCCAGCAGTCGTACGAGTACTAGCGGACTTGTGAACATTCAGTACTTC.

This clonotype has at least ten counts. V usage is TRBV5-1 and J usage is TRBJ2-5; 9 bases line up with TRBD2. There are 14 residues in the CDR3. With V trimmed by 4 bases and J by 0 bases, 1 base remained unmatched. CDR1 is SGHRS and CDR2 is YFSETQ in the germline V gene. The CDR3 coding sequence is TGCGCCAGCAGCCTAGCGGGGAACCAAGAGACCCAGTACTTC. Translation gives CASSLAGNQETQYF.

The rearrangement uses TRBV2 and TRBJ2-7, with 10 bases aligning to TRBD2. V shed 8 bases and J 7 bases; nucleotides not matched to a gene: 14. There are 15 residues in the CDR3. The germline V gene has CDR1 SNHLY and CDR2 FYNNEI. CDR3 amino acids: CASGPSGSGWDEQYF. The CDR3 DNA sequence: TGTGCCAGCGGGCCTAGCGGGAGTGGATGGGATGAGCAGTACTTC.

CDR3 amino acids: CSARLGRGTYEQYF. The CDR3 coding sequence is TGCAGTGCCAGGCTGGGGCGGGGGACCTACGAGCAGTACTTC. The chain uses TRBV20-1 and TRBJ2-7; 7 nucleotides line up with TRBD2. Trimming took 6 bases from V and 2 from J; bases not matched to a gene: 10. Looked up from germline, CDR1 is DFQATT and CDR2 is SNEGSKA (reference sequence). The CDR3 totals 14 residues.